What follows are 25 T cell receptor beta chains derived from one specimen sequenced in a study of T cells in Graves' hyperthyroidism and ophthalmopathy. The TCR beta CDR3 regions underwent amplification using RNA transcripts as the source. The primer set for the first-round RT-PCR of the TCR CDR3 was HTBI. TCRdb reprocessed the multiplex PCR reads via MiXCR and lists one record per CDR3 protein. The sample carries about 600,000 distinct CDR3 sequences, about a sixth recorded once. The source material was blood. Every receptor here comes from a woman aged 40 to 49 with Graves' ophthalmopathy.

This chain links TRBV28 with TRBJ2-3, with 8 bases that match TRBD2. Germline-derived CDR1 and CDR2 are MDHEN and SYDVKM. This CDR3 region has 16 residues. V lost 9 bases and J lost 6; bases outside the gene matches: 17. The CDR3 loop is CASQSGSWKSIDTQYF. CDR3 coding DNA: TGTGCCAGTCAGAGCGGGAGCTGGAAAAGTATCGATACGCAGTATTTT.

The CDR3 coding sequence is TGTGCCAGCAGCTTGACGATGGGGGGAAAGGATGAGCAGTTCTTC. As protein: CASSLTMGGKDEQFF. The chain recombines TRBV5-6 with TRBJ2-1, with D tentatively TRBD2 (6 bases). Germline V gene data show CDR1 as SGHDT and CDR2 as YYEEEE. V was shortened by 1 base and J by 8 bases, with 16 bases between the two germline ends. CDR3 size: 15 residues.

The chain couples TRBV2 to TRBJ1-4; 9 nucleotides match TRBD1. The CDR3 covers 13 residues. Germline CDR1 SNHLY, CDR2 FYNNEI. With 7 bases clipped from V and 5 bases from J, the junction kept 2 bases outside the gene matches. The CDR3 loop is CASIGTGNEKLFF. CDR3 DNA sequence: TGTGCCAGCATCGGGACAGGGAATGAAAAACTGTTTTTT.

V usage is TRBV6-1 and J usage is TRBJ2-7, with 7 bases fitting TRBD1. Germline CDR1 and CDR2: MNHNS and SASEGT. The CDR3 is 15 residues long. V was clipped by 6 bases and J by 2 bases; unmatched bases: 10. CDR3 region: CASRDPGTVPYEQYF. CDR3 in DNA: TGTGCCAGCAGGGATCCCGGGACAGTACCCTACGAGCAGTACTTC.

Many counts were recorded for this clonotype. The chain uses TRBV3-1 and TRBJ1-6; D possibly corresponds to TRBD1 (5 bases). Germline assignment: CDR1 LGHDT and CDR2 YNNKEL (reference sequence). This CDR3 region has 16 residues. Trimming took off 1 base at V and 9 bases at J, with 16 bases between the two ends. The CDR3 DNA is TGTGCCAGCAGCCAAGGGGTGGGGGAGAGGGGTTCACCCCTCCACTTT. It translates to CASSQGVGERGSPLHF. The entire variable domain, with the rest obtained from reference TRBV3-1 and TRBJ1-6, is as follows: DTAVSQTPKYLVTQMGNDKSIKCEQNLGHDTMYWYKQDSKKFLKIMFSYNNKELIINETVPNRFSPKSPDKAHLNLHINSLELGDSAVYFCASSQGVGERGSPLHFGNGTRLTVT.

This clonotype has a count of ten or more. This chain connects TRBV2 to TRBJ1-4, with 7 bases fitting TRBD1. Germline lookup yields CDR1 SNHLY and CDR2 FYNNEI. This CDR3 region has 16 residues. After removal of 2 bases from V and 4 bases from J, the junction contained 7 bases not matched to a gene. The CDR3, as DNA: TGTGCCAGCAGTGAAAGAACCGGGACAGATAATGAAAAACTGTTTTTT. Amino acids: CASSERTGTDNEKLFF.

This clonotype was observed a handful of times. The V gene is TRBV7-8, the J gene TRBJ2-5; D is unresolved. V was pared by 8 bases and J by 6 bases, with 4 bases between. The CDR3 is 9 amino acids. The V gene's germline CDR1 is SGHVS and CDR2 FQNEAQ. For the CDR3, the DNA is TGTGCCAGCTTCAAGACCCAGTACTTC. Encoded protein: CASFKTQYF.

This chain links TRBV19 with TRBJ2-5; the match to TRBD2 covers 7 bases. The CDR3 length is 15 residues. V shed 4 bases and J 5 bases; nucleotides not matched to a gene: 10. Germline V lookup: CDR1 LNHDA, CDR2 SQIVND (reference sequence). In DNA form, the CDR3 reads TGTGCCAGTAGTAACCCCGGGACTAAGGGGGAGACCCAGTACTTC. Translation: CASSNPGTKGETQYF.

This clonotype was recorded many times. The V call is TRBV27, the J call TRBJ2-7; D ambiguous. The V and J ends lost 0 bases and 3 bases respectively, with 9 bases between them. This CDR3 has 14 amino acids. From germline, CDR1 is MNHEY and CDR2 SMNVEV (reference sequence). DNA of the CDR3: TGTGCCAGCAGTTTATCGAGGCCCTTCTACGAGCAGTACTTC. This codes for CASSLSRPFYEQYF.

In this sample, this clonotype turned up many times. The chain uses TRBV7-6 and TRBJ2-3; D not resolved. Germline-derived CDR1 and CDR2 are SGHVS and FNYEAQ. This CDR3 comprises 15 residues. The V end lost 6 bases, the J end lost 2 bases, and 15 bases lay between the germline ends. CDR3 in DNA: TGTGCCAGCAGAAAGTTCCAAGGGTCCACAGATACGCAGTATTTT. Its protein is CASRKFQGSTDTQYF.

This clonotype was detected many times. This CDR3 is CASGQNTEAFF. The CDR3 DNA follows: TGTGCCAGCGGACAGAACACTGAAGCTTTCTTT. The rearrangement links TRBV7-2 to TRBJ1-1; D might be TRBD1 (5 bases). Looked up from germline, CDR1 is SGHTA and CDR2 is FQGNSA. Trimming stripped 8 bases from V and 1 base from J, with 5 bases between. The length of the CDR3 is 11 residues.

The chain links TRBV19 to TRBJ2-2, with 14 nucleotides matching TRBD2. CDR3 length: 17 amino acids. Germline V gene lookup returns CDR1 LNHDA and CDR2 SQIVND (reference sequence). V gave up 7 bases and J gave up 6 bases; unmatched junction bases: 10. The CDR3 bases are TGTGCCAGTATCCCCGCCGGACTAGCGGGAGGTTCCGGGGAGCTGTTTTTT. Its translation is CASIPAGLAGGSGELFF.

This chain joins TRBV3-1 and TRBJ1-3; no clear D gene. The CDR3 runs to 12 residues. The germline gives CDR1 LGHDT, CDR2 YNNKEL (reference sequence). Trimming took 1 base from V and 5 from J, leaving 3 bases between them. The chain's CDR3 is CASSQARNTIYF. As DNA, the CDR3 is TGTGCCAGCAGCCAAGCCCGAAACACCATATATTTT.

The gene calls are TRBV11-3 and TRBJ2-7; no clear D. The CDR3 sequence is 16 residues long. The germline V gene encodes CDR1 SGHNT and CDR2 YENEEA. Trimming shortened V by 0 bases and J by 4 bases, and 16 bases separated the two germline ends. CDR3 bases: TGTGCCAGCAGCTTAGATAGGGCGGCGAGACGATACGAGCAGTACTTC. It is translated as CASSLDRAARRYEQYF.

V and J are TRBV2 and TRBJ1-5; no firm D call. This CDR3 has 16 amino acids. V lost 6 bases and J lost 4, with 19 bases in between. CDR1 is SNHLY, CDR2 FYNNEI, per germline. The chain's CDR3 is CASRSSRLGDNQPQHF. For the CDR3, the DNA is TGTGCCAGCAGATCCTCGAGGCTCGGGGATAATCAGCCCCAGCATTTT.

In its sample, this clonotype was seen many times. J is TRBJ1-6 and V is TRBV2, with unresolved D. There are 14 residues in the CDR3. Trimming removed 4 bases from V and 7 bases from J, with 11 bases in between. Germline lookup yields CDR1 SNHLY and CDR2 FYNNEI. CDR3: CASSVLVGNSPLHF. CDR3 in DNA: TGTGCCAGCAGTGTTTTGGTGGGAAATTCACCCCTCCACTTT.

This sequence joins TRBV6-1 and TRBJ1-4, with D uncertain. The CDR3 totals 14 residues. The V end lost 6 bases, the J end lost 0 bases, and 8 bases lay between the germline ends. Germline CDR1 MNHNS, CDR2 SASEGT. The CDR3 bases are TGTGCCAGCAGCAAACTTGCAACTAATGAAAAACTGTTTTTT. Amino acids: CASSKLATNEKLFF.

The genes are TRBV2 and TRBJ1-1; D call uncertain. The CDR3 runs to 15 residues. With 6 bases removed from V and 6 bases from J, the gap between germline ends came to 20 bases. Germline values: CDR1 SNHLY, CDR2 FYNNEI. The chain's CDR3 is CASSSRTRVRAEAFF. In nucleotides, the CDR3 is TGTGCCAGCAGCTCGAGGACCCGGGTGAGGGCTGAAGCTTTCTTT.

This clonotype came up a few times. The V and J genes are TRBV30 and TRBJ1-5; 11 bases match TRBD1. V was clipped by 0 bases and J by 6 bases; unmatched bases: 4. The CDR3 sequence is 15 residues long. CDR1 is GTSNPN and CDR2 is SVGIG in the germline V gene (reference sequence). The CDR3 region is CAWSVGTGGGQPQHF. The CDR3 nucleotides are TGTGCCTGGAGTGTAGGGACAGGGGGGGGTCAGCCCCAGCATTTT.

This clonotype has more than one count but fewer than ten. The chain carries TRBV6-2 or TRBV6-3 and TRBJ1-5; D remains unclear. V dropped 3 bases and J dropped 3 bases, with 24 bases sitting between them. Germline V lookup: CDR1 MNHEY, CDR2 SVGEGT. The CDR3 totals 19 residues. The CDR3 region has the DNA TGTGCCAGCAGTTATCATCGCGCGGGCAGGCATTCGGACAATCAGCCCCAGCATTTT. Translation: CASSYHRAGRHSDNQPQHF.

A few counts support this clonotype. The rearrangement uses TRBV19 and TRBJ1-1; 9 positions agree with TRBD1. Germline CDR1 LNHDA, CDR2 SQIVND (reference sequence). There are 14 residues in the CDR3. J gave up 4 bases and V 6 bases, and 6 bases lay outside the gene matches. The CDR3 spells CASRGQGLGTEAFF. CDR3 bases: TGTGCCAGTAGGGGACAGGGCCTTGGCACTGAAGCTTTCTTT.

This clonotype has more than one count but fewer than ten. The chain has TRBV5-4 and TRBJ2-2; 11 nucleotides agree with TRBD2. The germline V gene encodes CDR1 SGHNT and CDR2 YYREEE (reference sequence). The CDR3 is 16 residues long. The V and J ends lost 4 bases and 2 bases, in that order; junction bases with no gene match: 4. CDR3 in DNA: TGTGCCAGCAGCAGGGGACTAGCGGATAACACCGGGGAGCTGTTTTTT. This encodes CASSRGLADNTGELFF.

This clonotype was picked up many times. The chain's CDR3 is CASSLTGTGTSGANVLTF. In nucleotides, the CDR3 is TGCGCCAGCAGCTTGACCGGGACAGGGACTTCTGGGGCCAACGTCCTGACTTTC. This sequence joins TRBV5-1 and TRBJ2-6, with 9 positions matching TRBD1. The CDR3 has 18 residues. Germline V gene sequence: CDR1 SGHRS, CDR2 YFSETQ. The V segment lost 1 base and the J segment 1 base; nucleotides outside the gene matches: 6.

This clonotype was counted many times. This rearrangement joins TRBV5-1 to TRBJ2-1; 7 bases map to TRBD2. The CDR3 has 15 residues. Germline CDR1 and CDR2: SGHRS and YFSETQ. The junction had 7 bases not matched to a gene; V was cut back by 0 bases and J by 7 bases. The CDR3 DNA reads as TGCGCCAGCAGCTTGGTGTCGATGCGGGGGAATGAGCAGTTCTTC. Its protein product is CASSLVSMRGNEQFF.

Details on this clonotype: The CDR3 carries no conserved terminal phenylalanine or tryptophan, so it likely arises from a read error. CDR3 in DNA: TGTGCCAGCAGCCTACAGGGCAGCAATCAGCCCCAGCATCTT. Its protein product is CASSLQGSNQPQHL. The chain links TRBV6-4 to TRBJ1-5; a weak D match, TRBD1 (6 bases). V lost 6 bases to trimming and J lost 1 base, with 10 bases between them. The CDR3 runs 14 residues. CDR1 MRHNA and CDR2 SNTAGT come from the germline V gene.